Listed below are T cell receptor beta chains from one sample, sequenced in a study of response to subunit inactivated influenza vaccine. Using its own MiXCR run on the RT-PCR reads, TCRdb lists one record per CDR3 protein. The top ten clones hold around a tenth of a sample with hundreds of thousands of distinct CDR3 sequences, 15% to 18% of them seen once. The sample here was PBMCs from blood, taken 11 to 12 days after vaccination. The source of these receptors is a man aged 50 or older who received an inactivated influenza vaccine. Each CDR3 is given with its conserved first and last residue. The order of the fields is CDR3 protein, CDR3 DNA, V gene, J gene, CDR3 length, D gene, clone size. A D gene is named only where the DNA matches it firmly. Clone size appears in some rows only: once, few, many, or a class for an expanded clone.

cdr3_aa: CASSSQDRAEQYF
cdr3_nt: TGCGCCAGCAGCTCCCAAGACAGGGCCGAGCAGTACTTC
v_call: TRBV5-1
j_call: TRBJ2-7
cdr3_length: 13
d_call: TRBD1
clone_size: NA

cdr3_aa: CSARVGGSPYEQYF
cdr3_nt: TGCAGTGCTAGGGTTGGCGGGAGCCCCTACGAGCAGTACTTC
v_call: TRBV20-1
j_call: TRBJ2-7
cdr3_length: 14
d_call: TRBD2
clone_size: NA

cdr3_aa: CASSPGTVISGANVLTF
cdr3_nt: TGTGCCAGCAGCCCTGGGACAGTGATCTCTGGGGCCAACGTCCTGACTTTC
v_call: TRBV14
j_call: TRBJ2-6
cdr3_length: 17
d_call: TRBD1
clone_size: NA

cdr3_aa: CASSLWTGFNVYNEQFF
cdr3_nt: TGTGCCAGCAGCTTGTGGACAGGGTTTAACGTCTACAATGAGCAGTTCTTC
v_call: TRBV5-5
j_call: TRBJ2-1
cdr3_length: 17
d_call: TRBD1
clone_size: NA

cdr3_aa: CAWRIYNEQFF
cdr3_nt: TGTGCCTGGAGGATCTACAATGAGCAGTTCTTC
v_call: TRBV30
j_call: TRBJ2-1
cdr3_length: 11
d_call: NA
clone_size: NA

cdr3_aa: CASSQSPPTYRDYNEQFF
cdr3_nt: TGCGCCAGCAGCCAAAGTCCACCAACCTACAGGGATTACAATGAGCAGTTCTTC
v_call: TRBV4-3
j_call: TRBJ2-1
cdr3_length: 18
d_call: NA
clone_size: few

cdr3_aa: CASGSGEQYF
cdr3_nt: TGTGCCAGCGGGTCGGGAGAGCAGTACTTC
v_call: TRBV28
j_call: TRBJ2-7
cdr3_length: 10
d_call: NA
clone_size: NA

cdr3_aa: CASKGGSRYEQYF
cdr3_nt: TGTGCCAGCAAAGGCGGGAGTAGGTACGAGCAGTACTTC
v_call: TRBV6-6
j_call: TRBJ2-7
cdr3_length: 13
d_call: TRBD2
clone_size: NA

cdr3_aa: CASSQAGPGHYNEQFF
cdr3_nt: TGCGCCAGCAGCCAAGCAGGACCGGGCCACTACAATGAGCAGTTCTTC
v_call: TRBV4-3
j_call: TRBJ2-1
cdr3_length: 16
d_call: NA
clone_size: NA

cdr3_aa: CASSEQGPAQFF
cdr3_nt: TGTGCCAGCAGTGAACAGGGTCCCGCGCAGTTCTTC
v_call: TRBV6-1
j_call: TRBJ2-1
cdr3_length: 12
d_call: NA
clone_size: NA

cdr3_aa: CASSLASGEQYF
cdr3_nt: TGTGCCAGCAGCTTAGCGTCCGGTGAGCAGTACTTC
v_call: TRBV7-9
j_call: TRBJ2-7
cdr3_length: 12
d_call: NA
clone_size: many

cdr3_aa: CASSSSGRASEQFF
cdr3_nt: TGTGCCAGCAGTAGTAGCGGGAGGGCTAGTGAGCAGTTCTTC
v_call: TRBV7-6
j_call: TRBJ2-1
cdr3_length: 14
d_call: TRBD2
clone_size: NA

cdr3_aa: CAWSVTLTSGSRFF
cdr3_nt: TGTGCCTGGAGTGTAACTTTGACTAGCGGGAGTAGGTTCTTC
v_call: TRBV30
j_call: TRBJ2-1
cdr3_length: 14
d_call: TRBD2
clone_size: NA

cdr3_aa: CASSLEWGANTGELFF
cdr3_nt: TGTGCCAGCAGCTTAGAGTGGGGAGCGAACACCGGGGAGCTGTTTTTT
v_call: TRBV7-2
j_call: TRBJ2-2
cdr3_length: 16
d_call: NA
clone_size: NA

cdr3_aa: CATSRQPSYNEQFF
cdr3_nt: TGTGCCACCAGCAGGCAGCCTTCCTACAATGAGCAGTTCTTC
v_call: TRBV15
j_call: TRBJ2-1
cdr3_length: 14
d_call: NA
clone_size: few

cdr3_aa: CASSYGYSYEQYF
cdr3_nt: TGTGCCAGCAGTTACGGATACTCCTACGAGCAGTACTTC
v_call: TRBV6-5
j_call: TRBJ2-7
cdr3_length: 13
d_call: NA
clone_size: NA

cdr3_aa: CASSLVGAEQFF
cdr3_nt: TGTGCCAGCAGCTTAGTGGGCGCAGAGCAGTTCTTC
v_call: TRBV7-9
j_call: TRBJ2-1
cdr3_length: 12
d_call: NA
clone_size: NA

cdr3_aa: CASSLVDRADTQYF
cdr3_nt: TGCGCCAGCAGCTTGGTAGACAGAGCAGATACGCAGTATTTT
v_call: TRBV5-1
j_call: TRBJ2-3
cdr3_length: 14
d_call: NA
clone_size: few

cdr3_aa: CASSLQLALLNNEQFF
cdr3_nt: TGTGCCAGCAGCTTACAGCTGGCCCTACTTAACAATGAGCAGTTCTTC
v_call: TRBV11-1
j_call: TRBJ2-1
cdr3_length: 16
d_call: NA
clone_size: few

cdr3_aa: CAISTRGGVNTGELFF
cdr3_nt: TGTGCCATCAGCACAAGGGGAGGGGTGAACACCGGGGAGCTGTTTTTT
v_call: TRBV10-3
j_call: TRBJ2-2
cdr3_length: 16
d_call: TRBD2
clone_size: NA

cdr3_aa: CSAGGAMSSYEQYF
cdr3_nt: TGCAGTGCTGGGGGGGCAATGAGCTCCTACGAGCAGTACTTC
v_call: TRBV20-1
j_call: TRBJ2-7
cdr3_length: 14
d_call: NA
clone_size: NA

cdr3_aa: CAISDGGSGTYEQYF
cdr3_nt: TGTGCCATCAGTGACGGGGGTTCGGGCACCTACGAGCAGTACTTC
v_call: TRBV10-3
j_call: TRBJ2-7
cdr3_length: 15
d_call: NA
clone_size: few

cdr3_aa: CASGPDYLTLGELFF
cdr3_nt: TGTGCCAGCGGCCCCGACTACTTAACCCTCGGGGAGCTGTTTTTT
v_call: TRBV25-1
j_call: TRBJ2-2
cdr3_length: 15
d_call: NA
clone_size: NA

cdr3_aa: CASSWTAGQRIQETQYF
cdr3_nt: TGTGCCAGCAGTTGGACCGCTGGACAGCGAATCCAAGAGACCCAGTACTTC
v_call: TRBV6-2/TRBV6-3
j_call: TRBJ2-5
cdr3_length: 17
d_call: NA
clone_size: few

cdr3_aa: CASNPTSGTYNEQFF
cdr3_nt: TGTGCCAGCAACCCTACTAGCGGGACCTACAATGAGCAGTTCTTC
v_call: TRBV7-2
j_call: TRBJ2-1
cdr3_length: 15
d_call: TRBD2
clone_size: NA